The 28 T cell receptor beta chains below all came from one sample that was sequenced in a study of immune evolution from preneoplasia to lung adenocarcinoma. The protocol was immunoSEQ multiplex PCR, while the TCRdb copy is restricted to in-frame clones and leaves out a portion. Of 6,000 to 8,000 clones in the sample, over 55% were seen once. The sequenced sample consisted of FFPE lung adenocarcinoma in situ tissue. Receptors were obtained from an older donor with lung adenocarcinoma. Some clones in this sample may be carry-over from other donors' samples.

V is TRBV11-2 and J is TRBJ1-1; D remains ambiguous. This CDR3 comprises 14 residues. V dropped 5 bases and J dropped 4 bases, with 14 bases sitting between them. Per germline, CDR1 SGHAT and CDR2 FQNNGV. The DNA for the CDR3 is TGTGCCAGCAGCCCAACAAGGACCAGCACTGAAGCTTTCTTT. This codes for CASSPTRTSTEAFF.

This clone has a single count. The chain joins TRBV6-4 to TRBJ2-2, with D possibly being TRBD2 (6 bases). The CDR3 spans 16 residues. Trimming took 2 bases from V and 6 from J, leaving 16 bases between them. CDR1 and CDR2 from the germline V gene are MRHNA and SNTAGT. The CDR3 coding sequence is TGTGCCAGCAGTGACGAAGGGACTCCCCCAGCCGGGGAGCTGTTTTTT. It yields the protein CASSDEGTPPAGELFF.

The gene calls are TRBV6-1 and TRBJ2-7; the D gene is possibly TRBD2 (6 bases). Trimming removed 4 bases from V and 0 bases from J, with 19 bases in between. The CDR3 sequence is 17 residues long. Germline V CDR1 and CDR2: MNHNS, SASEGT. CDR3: CASSGPGTPPPSYEQYF. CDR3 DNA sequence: TGTGCCAGCAGTGGGCCCGGGACTCCTCCGCCCTCCTACGAGCAGTACTTC.

CDR3 protein: CASSSRQVQETQYF. In nucleotides, the CDR3 is TGTGCCAGCAGCTCTCGACAAGTACAAGAGACCCAGTACTTC. This chain connects TRBV11-2 to TRBJ2-5; D is uncertain. The CDR3 contains 14 residues. Trimming removed 4 bases from V and 2 bases from J, with 11 bases in between. CDR1 is SGHAT, CDR2 FQNNGV, per germline. The full variable domain, its missing parts supplied by reference TRBV11-2 and TRBJ2-5, is EAGVAQSPRYKIIEKRQSVAFWCNPISGHATLYWYQQILGQGPKLLIQFQNNGVVDDSQLPKDRFSAERLKGVDSTLKIQPAKLEDSAVYLCASSSRQVQETQYFGPGTRLLVL.

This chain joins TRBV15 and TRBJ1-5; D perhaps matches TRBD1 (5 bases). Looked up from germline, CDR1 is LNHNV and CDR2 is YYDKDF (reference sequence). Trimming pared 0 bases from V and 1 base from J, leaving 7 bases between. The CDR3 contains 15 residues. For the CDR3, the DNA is TGTGCCACCAGCAGAGATCGGGGGAGCAATCAGCCCCAGCATTTT. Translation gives CATSRDRGSNQPQHF.

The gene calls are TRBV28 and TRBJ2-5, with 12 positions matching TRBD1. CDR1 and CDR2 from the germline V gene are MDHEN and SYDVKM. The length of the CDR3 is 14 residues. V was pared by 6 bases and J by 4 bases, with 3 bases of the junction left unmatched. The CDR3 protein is CASRRDRGRETQYF. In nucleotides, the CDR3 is TGTGCCAGCAGGCGGGACAGGGGGCGAGAGACCCAGTACTTC. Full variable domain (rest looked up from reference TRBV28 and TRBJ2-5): DVKVTQSSRYLVKRTGEKVFLECVQDMDHENMFWYRQDPGLGLRLIYFSYDVKMKEKGDIPEGYSVSREKKERFSLILESASTNQTSMYLCASRRDRGRETQYFGPGTRLLVL.

CDR3 amino acids: CSVEGTEHNEQFF. The CDR3 DNA sequence: TGCAGCGTTGAGGGGACAGAGCACAATGAGCAGTTCTTC. The chain carries TRBV29-1 and TRBJ2-1; TRBD1 agrees at 7 bases. This CDR3 region has 13 residues. Per the germline V gene, CDR1 is SQVTM and CDR2 is ANQGSEA. The V and J ends lost 3 bases and 5 bases, in that order; junction bases with no gene match: 4.

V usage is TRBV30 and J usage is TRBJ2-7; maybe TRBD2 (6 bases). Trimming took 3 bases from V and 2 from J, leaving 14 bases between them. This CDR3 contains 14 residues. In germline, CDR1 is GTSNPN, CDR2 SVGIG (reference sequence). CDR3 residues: CAWRGGRGAYEQYF. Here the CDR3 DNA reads TGTGCCTGGAGGGGAGGTCGGGGAGCCTACGAGCAGTACTTC.

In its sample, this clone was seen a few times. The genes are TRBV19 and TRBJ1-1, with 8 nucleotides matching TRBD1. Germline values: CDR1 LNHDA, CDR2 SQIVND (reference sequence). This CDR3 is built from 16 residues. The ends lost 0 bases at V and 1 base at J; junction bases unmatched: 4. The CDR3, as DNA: TGTGCCAGTAGTATAGATCGTCAGGGGGCGAACACTGAAGCTTTCTTT. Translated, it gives CASSIDRQGANTEAFF.

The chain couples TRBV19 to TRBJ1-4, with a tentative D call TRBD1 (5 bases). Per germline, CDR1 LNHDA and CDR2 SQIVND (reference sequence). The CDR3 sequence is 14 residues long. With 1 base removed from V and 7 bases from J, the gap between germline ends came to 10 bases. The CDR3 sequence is CASSIGGVAEKLFF. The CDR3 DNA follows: TGTGCCAGTAGTATAGGAGGGGTGGCTGAAAAACTGTTTTTT.

The CDR3 bases are TGCGCCAGCAGTGCGGGCGATGAGCAGTTCTTC. Translation: CASSAGDEQFF. This rearrangement joins TRBV10-1 to TRBJ2-1, with D unresolved. The CDR3 extends over 11 amino acids. Trimming stripped 4 bases from V and 8 bases from J, with 6 bases between. Germline loops: CDR1 WNHNN, CDR2 SYGVQD (reference sequence).

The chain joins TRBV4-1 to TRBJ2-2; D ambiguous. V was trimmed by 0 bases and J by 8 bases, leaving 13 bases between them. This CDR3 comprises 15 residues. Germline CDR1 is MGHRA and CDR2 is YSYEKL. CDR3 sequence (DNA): TGCGCCAGCAGCCAAGAGAACTATTACCCAGGGGAGCTGTTTTTT. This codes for CASSQENYYPGELFF.

The CDR3 is CASSVGTSALSYEQYF. In DNA, the CDR3 is TGTGCCAGCAGCGTTGGTACTAGCGCCCTTTCTTACGAGCAGTACTTC. V gene TRBV9 combines with J gene TRBJ2-7; TRBD2 matches 7 bases. This CDR3 comprises 16 residues. Trimming at V came to 2 bases and at J to 4 bases, leaving 12 bases not matched to a gene. Per the germline V gene, CDR1 is SGDLS and CDR2 is YYNGEE.

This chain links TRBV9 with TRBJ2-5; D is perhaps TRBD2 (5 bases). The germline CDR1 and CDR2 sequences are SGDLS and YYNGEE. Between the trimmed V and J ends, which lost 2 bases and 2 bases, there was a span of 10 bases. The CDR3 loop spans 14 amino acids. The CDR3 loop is CASSVGVYQETQYF. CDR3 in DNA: TGTGCCAGCAGCGTGGGAGTTTATCAAGAGACCCAGTACTTC.

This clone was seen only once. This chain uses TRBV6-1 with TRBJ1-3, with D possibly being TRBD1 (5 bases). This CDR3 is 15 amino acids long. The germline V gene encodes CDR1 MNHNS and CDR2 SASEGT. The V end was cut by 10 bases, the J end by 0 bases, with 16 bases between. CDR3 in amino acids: CATAYRQLSGNTIYF. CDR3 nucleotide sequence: TGTGCCACCGCCTATCGACAGCTCTCTGGAAACACCATATATTTT.

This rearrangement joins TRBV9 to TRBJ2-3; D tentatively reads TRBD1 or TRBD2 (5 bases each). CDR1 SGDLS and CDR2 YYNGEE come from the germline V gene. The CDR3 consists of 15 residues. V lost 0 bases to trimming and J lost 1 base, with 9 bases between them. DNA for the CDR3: TGTGCCAGCAGCGTAGATGGGGGTCGCACAGATACGCAGTATTTT. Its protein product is CASSVDGGRTDTQYF.

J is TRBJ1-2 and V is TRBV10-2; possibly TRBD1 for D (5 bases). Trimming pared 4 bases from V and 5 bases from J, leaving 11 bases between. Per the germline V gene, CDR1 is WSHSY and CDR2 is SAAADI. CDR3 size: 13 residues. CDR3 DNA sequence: TGCGCCAGCAGTGGGGGGGGAACGTATGGCTACACCTTC. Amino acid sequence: CASSGGGTYGYTF.

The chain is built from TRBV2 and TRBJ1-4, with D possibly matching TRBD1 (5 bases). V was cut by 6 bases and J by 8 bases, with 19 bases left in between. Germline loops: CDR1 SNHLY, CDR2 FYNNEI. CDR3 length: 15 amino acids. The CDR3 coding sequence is TGTGCCAGCAGGCATCAGGGAGTCCTGGGCGAAAAACTGTTTTTT. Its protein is CASRHQGVLGEKLFF. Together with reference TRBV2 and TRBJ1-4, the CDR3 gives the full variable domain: EPEVTQTPSHQVTQMGQEVILRCVPISNHLYFYWYRQILGQKVEFLVSFYNNEISEKSEIFDDQFSVERPDGSNFTLKIRSTKLEDSAMYFCASRHQGVLGEKLFFGSGTQLSVL.

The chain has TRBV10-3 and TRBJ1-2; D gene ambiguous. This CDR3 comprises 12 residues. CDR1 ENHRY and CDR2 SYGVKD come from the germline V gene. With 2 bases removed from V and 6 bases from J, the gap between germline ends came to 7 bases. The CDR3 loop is CAISEREDGYTF. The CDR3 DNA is TGTGCCATCAGTGAGAGGGAGGATGGCTACACCTTC.

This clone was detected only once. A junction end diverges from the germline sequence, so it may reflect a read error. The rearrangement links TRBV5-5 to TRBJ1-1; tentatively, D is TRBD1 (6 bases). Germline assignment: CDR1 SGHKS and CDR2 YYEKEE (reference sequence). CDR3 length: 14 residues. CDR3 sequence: CASRLGGQNTEAFF. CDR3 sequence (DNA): TGTGCCAGCCGCTTGGGGGGGCAGAACACTGAAGCTTTCTTT.

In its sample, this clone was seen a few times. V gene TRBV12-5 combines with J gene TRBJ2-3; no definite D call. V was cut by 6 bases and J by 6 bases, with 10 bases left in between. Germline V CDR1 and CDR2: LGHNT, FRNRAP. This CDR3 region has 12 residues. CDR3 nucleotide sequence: TGTGCTAGTGGCAAAGAGGCTGATACGCAGTATTTT. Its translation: CASGKEADTQYF.

As DNA, the CDR3 is TGCGCCAGCAGCTTGGCCGGGGGGGAGGACGGCTACACCTTC. Translation: CASSLAGGEDGYTF. The J gene is TRBJ1-2, the V gene TRBV5-1, with D maybe TRBD1 (5 bases). The germline V and J ends were trimmed by 0 bases and 8 bases, with 14 bases remaining between them. The V gene's germline CDR1 is SGHRS and CDR2 YFSETQ. CDR3 length: 14 residues.

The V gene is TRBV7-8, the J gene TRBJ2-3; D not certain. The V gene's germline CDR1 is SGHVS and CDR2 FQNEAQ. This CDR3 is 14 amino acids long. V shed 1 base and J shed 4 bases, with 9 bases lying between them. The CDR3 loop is CASSLGIGADTQYF. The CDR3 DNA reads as TGTGCCAGCAGCTTAGGGATTGGGGCAGATACGCAGTATTTT.

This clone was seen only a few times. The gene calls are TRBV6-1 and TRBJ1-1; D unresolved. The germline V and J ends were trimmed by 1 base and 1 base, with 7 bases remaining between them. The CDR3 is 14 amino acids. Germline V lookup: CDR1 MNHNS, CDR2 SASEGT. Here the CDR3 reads CASSEGRANTEAFF. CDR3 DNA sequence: TGTGCCAGCAGTGAAGGTAGGGCGAACACTGAAGCTTTCTTT.

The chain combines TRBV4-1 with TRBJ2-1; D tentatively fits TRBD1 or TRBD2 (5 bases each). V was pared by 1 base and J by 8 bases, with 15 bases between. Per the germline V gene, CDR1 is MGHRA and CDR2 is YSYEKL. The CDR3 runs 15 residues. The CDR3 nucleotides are TGCGCCAGCAGCCAAGTCCCAAAGGGGAGTCATGAGCAGTTCTTC. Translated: CASSQVPKGSHEQFF.

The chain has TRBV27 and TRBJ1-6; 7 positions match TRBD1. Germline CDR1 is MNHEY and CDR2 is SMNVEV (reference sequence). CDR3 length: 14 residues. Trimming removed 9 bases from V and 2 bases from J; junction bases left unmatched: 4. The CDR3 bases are TGTGCCAGTCGGGACAGCCCCTATAATTCACCCCTCCACTTT. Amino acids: CASRDSPYNSPLHF.

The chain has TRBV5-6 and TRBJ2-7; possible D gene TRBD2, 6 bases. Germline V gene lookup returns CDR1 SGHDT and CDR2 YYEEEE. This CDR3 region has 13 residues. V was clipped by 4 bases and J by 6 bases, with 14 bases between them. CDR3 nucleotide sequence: TGTGCCAGCAGCGGGGGGATTAATCGCGAGCAGTACTTC. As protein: CASSGGINREQYF.

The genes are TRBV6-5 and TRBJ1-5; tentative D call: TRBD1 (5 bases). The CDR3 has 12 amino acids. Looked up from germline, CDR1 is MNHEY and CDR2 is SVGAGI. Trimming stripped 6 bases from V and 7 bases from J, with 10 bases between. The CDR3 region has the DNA TGTGCCAGCAGGGGGACCGGACAGCCCCAGCATTTT. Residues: CASRGTGQPQHF.